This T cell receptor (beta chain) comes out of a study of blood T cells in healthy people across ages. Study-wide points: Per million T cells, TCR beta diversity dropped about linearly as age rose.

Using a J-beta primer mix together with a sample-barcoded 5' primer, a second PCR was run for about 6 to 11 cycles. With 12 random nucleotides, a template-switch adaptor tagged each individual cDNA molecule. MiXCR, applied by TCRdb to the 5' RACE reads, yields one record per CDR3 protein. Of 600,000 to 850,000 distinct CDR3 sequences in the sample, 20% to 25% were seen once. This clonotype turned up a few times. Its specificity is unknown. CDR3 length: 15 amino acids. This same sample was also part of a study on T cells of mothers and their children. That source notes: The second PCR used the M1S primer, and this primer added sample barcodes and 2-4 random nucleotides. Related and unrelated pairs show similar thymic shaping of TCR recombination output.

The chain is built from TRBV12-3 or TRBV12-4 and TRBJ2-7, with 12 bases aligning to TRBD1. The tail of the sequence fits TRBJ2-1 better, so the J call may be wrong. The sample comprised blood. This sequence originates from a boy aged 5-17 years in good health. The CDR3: CASRRPGQGANEQFF. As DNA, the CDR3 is TGTGCCAGCAGGAGACCGGGACAGGGGGCGAATGAGCAGTTCTTC.